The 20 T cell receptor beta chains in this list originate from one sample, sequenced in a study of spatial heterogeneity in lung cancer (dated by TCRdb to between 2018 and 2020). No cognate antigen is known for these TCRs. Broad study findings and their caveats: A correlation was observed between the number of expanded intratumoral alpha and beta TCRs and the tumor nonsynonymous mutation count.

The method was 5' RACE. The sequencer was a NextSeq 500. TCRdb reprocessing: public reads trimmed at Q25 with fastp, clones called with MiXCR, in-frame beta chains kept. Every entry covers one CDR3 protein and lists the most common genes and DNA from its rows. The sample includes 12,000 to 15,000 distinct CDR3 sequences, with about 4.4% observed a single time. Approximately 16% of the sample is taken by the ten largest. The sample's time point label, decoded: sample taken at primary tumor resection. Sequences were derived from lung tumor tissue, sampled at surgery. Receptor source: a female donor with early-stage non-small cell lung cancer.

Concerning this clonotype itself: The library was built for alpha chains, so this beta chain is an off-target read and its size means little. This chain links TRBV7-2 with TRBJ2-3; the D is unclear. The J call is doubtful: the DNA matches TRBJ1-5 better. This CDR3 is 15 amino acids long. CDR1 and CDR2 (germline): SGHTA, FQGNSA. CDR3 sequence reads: CASSLRWASTDTQHF. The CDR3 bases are TGTGCCAGCAGCTTAAGGTGGGCTAGCACAGATACGCAGCATTTT.

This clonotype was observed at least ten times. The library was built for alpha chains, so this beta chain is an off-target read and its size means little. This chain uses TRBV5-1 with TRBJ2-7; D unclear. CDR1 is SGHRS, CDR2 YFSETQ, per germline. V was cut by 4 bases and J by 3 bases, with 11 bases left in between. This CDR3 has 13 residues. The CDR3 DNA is TGCGCCAGCAGCCGCGACATTTACTACGAGCAGTACTTC. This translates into CASSRDIYYEQYF.

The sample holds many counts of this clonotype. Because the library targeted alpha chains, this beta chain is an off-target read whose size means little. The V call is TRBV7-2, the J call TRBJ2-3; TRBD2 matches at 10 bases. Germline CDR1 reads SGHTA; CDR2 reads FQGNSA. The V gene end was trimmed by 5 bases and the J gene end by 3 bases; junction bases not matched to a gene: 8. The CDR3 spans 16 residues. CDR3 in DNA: TGTGCCAGCAGCCCTCAAGCGGGGGGGCTGACAGATACGCAGTATTTT. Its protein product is CASSPQAGGLTDTQYF.

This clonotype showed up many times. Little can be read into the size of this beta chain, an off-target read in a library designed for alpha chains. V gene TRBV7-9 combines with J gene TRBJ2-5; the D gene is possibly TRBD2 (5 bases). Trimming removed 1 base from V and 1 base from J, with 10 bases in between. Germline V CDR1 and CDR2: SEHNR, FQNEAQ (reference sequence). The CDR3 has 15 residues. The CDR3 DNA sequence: TGTGCCAGCAGCTTAGTTGGTGGACTCCAAGAGACCCAGTACTTC. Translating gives CASSLVGGLQETQYF.

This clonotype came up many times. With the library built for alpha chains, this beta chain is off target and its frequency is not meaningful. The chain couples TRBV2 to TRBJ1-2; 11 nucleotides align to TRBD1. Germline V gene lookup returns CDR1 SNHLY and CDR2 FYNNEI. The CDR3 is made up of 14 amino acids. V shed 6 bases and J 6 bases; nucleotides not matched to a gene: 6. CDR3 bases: TGTGCCAGCAGACCGAGGGACAGGGGGGATGGCTACACCTTC. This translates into CASRPRDRGDGYTF.

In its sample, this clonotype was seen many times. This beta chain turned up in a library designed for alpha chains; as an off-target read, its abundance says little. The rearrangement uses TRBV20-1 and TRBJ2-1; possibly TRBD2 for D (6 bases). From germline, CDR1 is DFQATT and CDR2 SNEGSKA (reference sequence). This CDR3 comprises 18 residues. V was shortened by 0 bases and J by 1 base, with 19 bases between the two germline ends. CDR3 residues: CSAREIGILALSYNEQFF. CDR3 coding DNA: TGCAGTGCTAGAGAAATCGGCATACTAGCTTTATCCTACAATGAGCAGTTCTTC.

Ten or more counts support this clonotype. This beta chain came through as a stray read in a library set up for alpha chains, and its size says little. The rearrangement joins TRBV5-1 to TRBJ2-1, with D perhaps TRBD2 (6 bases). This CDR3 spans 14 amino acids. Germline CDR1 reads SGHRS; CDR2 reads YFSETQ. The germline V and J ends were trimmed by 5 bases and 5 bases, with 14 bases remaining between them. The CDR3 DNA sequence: TGCGCCAGCAGAACGAGTAGCGGACACAATGAGCAGTTCTTC. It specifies CASRTSSGHNEQFF.

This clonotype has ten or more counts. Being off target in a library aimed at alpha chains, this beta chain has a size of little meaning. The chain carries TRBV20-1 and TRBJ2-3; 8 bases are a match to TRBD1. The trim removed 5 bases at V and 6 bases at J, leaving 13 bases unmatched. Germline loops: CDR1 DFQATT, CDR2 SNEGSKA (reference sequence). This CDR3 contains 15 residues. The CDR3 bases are TGCAGTGCTCAAAATCGGGCAGGGGGCGCGGATACGCAGTATTTT. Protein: CSAQNRAGGADTQYF.

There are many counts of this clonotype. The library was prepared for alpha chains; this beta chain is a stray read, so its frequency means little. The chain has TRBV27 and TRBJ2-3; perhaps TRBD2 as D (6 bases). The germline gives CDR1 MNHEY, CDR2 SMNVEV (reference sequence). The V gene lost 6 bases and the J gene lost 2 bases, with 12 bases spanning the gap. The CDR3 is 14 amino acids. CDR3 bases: TGTGCCAGCAGGGTCGGGGGAAACACAGATACGCAGTATTTT. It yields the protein CASRVGGNTDTQYF.

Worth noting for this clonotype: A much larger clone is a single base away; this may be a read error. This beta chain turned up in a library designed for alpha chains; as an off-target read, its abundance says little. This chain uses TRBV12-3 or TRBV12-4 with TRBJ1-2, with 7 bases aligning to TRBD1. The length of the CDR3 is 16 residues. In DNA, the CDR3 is TGTGCCAGCAGTTTCCTGGACAGGCTAACTAACTATGTCTACACCTTC. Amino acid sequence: CASSFLDRLTNYVYTF.

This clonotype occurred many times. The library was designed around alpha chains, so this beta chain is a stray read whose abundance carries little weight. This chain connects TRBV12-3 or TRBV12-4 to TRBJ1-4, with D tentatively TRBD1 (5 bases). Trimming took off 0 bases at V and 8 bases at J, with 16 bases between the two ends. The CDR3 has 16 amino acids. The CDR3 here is CASSLARGDGGEKLFF. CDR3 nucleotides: TGTGCCAGCAGTTTAGCGCGGGGGGACGGCGGGGAAAAACTGTTTTTT.

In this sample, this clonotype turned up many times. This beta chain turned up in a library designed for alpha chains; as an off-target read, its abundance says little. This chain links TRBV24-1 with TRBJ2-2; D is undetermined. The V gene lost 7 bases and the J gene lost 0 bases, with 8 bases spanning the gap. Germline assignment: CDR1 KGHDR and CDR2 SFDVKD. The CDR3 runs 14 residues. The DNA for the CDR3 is TGTGCCACCAGCGGAGTCGCGAACACCGGGGAGCTGTTTTTT. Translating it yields CATSGVANTGELFF.

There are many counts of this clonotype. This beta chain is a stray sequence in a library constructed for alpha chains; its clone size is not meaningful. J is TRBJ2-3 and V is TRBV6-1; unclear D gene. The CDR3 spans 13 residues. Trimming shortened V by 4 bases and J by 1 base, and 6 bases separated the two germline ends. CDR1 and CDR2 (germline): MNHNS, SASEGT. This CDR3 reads CASSVLGTDTQYF. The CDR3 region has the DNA TGTGCCAGCAGTGTGCTGGGCACAGATACGCAGTATTTT.

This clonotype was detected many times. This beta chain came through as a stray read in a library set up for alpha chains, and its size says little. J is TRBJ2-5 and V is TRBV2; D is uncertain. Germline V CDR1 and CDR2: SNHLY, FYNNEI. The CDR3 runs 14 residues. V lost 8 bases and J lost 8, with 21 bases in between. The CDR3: CASLRTVSQGTQYF. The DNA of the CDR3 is TGTGCCAGCCTTAGGACCGTATCCCAAGGAACCCAGTACTTC.

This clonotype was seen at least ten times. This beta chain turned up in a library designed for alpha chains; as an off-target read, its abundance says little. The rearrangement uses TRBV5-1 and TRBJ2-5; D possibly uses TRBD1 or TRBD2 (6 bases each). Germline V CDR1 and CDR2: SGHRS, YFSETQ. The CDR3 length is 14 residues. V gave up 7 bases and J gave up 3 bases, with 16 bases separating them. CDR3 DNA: TGCGCCAGCTCCTGGGGGGCAGGGGAAGAGACCCAGTACTTC. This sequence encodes CASSWGAGEETQYF.

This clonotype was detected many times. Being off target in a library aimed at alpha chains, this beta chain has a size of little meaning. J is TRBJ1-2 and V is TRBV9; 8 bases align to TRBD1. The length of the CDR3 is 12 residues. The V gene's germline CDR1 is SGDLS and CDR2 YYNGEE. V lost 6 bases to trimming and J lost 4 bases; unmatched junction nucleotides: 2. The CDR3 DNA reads TGTGCCAGCAAGACAGGGGCCTATGGCTACACCTTC. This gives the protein CASKTGAYGYTF.

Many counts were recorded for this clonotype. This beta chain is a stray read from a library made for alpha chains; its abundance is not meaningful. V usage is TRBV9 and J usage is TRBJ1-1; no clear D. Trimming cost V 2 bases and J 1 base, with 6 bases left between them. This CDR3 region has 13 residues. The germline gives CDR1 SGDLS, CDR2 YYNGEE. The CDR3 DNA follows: TGTGCCAGCAGCGTGTCCGGGAACACTGAAGCTTTCTTT. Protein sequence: CASSVSGNTEAFF.

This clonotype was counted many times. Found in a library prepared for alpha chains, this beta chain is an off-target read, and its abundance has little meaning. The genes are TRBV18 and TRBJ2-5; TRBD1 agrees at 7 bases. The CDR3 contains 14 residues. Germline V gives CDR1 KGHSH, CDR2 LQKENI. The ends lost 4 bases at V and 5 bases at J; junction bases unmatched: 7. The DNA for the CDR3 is TGTGCCAGCTCACGACAGGGAGTAGGGGAGACCCAGTACTTC. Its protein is CASSRQGVGETQYF.

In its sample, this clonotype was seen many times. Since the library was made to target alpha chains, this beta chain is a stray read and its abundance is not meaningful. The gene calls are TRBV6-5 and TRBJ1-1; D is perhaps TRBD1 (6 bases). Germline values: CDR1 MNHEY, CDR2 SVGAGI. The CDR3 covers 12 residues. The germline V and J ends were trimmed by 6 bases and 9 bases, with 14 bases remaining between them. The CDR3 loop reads CASSLNRVQAFF. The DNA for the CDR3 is TGTGCCAGCAGCCTCAACAGGGTTCAAGCTTTCTTT.

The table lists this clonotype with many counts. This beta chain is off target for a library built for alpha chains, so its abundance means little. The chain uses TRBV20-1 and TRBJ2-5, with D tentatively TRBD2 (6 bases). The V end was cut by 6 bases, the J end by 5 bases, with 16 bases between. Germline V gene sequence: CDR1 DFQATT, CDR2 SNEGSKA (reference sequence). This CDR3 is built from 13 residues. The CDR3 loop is CSAVIGSRETQYF. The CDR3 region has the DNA TGCAGTGCCGTGATCGGGAGTAGGGAGACCCAGTACTTC.